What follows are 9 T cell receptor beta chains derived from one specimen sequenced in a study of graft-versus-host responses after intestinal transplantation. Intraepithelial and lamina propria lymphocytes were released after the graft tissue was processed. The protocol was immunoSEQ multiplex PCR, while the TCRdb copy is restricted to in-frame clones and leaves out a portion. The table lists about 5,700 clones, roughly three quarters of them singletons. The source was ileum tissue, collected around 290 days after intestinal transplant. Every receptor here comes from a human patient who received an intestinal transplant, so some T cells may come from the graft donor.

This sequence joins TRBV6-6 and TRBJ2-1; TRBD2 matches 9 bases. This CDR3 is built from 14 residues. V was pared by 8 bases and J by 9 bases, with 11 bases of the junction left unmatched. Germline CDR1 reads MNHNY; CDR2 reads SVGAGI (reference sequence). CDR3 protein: CASEGSGRWTEQFF. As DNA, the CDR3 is TGTGCCAGCGAGGGGAGCGGGAGGTGGACTGAGCAGTTCTTC.

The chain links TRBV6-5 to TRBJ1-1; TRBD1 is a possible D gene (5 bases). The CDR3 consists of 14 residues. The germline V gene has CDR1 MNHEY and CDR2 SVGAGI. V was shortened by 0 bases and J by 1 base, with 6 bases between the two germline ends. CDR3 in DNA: TGTGCCAGCAGTTACTCGGGGGAGAACACTGAAGCTTTCTTT. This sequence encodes CASSYSGENTEAFF.

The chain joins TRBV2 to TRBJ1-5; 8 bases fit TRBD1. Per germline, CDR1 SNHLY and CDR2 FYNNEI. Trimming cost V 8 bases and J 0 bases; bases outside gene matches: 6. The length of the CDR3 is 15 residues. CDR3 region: CASRNRGYSNQPQHF. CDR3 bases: TGTGCCAGCCGGAACAGGGGGTATAGCAATCAGCCCCAGCATTTT.

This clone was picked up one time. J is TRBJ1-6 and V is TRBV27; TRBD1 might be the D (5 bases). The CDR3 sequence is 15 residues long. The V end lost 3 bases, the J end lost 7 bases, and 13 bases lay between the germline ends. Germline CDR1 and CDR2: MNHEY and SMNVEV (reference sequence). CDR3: CASSLKGQGNSPLHF. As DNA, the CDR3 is TGTGCCAGCAGTTTGAAAGGGCAGGGAAATTCACCCCTCCACTTT.

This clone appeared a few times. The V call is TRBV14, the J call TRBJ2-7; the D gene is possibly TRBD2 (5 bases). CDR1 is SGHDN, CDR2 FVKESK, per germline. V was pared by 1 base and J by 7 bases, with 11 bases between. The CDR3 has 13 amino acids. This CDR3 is CASSQVYGREQYF. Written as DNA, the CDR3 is TGTGCCAGCAGCCAAGTATATGGGAGAGAGCAGTACTTC.

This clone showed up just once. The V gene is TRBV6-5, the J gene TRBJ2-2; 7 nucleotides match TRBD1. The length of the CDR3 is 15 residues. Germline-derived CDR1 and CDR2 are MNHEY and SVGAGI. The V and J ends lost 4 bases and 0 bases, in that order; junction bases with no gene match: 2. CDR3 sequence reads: CASSFDRANTGELFF. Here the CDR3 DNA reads TGTGCCAGCAGTTTCGACAGGGCGAACACCGGGGAGCTGTTTTTT.

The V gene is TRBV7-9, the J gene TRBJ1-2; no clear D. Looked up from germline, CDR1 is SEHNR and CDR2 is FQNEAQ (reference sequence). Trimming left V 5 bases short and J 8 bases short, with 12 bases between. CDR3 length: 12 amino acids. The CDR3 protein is CASSIQGSGYTF. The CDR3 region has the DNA TGTGCCAGCAGCATACAAGGGTCGGGCTACACCTTC.

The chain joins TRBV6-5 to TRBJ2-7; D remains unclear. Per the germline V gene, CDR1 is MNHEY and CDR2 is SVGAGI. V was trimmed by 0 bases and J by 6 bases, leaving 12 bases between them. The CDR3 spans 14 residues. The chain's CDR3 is CASSYSPDALEQYF. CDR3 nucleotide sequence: TGTGCCAGCAGTTACTCCCCAGATGCGCTCGAGCAGTACTTC.

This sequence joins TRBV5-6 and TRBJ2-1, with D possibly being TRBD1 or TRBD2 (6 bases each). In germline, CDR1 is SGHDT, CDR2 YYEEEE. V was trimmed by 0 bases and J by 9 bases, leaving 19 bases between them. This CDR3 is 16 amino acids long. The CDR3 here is CASSLGPLGGWFEQFF. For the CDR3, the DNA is TGTGCCAGCAGCTTGGGCCCATTGGGGGGCTGGTTTGAGCAGTTCTTC.